This T cell receptor beta chain was documented in a study of control samples from healthy donors and cancer patients. Clones were sequenced by immunoSEQ multiplex PCR, and TCRdb holds only the in-frame ones, with some missing. The sample has about 85,000 clones; around 92% are singletons. The CDR3 covers 14 residues. V lost 5 bases to trimming and J lost 5 bases; unmatched junction nucleotides: 7. Germline V gene data show CDR1 as SGHAT and CDR2 as FQNNGV. Sequencing was done on a sample of blood. This TCR derives from a man aged 50 to 60 in good health. The chain joins TRBV11-2 to TRBJ2-5; 8 bases agree with TRBD2. The CDR3 loop is CASSPGLARETQYF. CDR3 in DNA: TGTGCCAGCAGCCCCGGACTAGCTCGGGAGACCCAGTACTTC. The whole variable domain, filled in from reference TRBV11-2 and TRBJ2-5, reads EAGVAQSPRYKIIEKRQSVAFWCNPISGHATLYWYQQILGQGPKLLIQFQNNGVVDDSQLPKDRFSAERLKGVDSTLKIQPAKLEDSAVYLCASSPGLARETQYFGPGTRLLVL.